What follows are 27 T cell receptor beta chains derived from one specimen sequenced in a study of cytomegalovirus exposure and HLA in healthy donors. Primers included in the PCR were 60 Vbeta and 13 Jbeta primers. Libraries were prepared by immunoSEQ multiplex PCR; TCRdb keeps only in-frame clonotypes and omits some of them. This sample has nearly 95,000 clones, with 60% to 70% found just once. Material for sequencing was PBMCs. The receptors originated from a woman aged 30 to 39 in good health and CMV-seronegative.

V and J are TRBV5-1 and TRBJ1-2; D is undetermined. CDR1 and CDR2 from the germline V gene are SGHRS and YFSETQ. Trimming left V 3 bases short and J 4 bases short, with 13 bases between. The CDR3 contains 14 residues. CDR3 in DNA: TGCGCCAGCAGCTCTAACTCAGGTTCCTATGGCTACACCTTC. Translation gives CASSSNSGSYGYTF.

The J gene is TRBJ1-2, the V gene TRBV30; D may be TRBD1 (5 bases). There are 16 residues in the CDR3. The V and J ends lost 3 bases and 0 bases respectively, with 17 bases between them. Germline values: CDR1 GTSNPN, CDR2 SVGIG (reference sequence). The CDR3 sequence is CAWRKNGHPANYGYTF. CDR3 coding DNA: TGTGCCTGGAGGAAGAACGGACATCCCGCTAACTATGGCTACACCTTC. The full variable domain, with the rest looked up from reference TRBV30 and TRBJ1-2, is SQTIHQWPATLVQPVGSPLSLECTVEGTSNPNLYWYRQAAGRGLQLLFYSVGIGQISSEVPQNLSASRPQDRQFILSSKKLLLSDSGFYLCAWRKNGHPANYGYTFGSGTRLTVV.

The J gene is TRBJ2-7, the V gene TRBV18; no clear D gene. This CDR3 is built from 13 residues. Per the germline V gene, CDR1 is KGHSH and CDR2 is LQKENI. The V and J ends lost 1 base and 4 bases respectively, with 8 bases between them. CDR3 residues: CASSPLERYEQYF. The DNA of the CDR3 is TGTGCCAGCTCACCACTAGAGAGGTACGAGCAGTACTTC.

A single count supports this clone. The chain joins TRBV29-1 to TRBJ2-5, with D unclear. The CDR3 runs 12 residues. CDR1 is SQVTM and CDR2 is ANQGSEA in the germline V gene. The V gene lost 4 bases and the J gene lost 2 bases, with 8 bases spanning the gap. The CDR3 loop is CSVVSGQETQYF. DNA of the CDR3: TGCAGCGTTGTCTCAGGACAAGAGACCCAGTACTTC.

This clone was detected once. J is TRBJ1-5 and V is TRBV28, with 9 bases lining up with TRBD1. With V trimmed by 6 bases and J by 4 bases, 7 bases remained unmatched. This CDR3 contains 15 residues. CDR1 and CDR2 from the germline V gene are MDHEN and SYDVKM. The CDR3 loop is CASRPDRGRNQPQHF. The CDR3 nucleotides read TGTGCCAGCAGGCCGGACAGGGGCCGGAATCAGCCCCAGCATTTT.

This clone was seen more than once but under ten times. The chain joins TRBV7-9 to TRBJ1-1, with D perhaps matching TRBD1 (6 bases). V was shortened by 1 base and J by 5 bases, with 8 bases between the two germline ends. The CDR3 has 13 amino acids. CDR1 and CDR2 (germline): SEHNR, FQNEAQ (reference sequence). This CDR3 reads CASSLGQGTEAFF. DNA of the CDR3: TGTGCCAGCAGCTTAGGGCAGGGGACTGAAGCTTTCTTT.

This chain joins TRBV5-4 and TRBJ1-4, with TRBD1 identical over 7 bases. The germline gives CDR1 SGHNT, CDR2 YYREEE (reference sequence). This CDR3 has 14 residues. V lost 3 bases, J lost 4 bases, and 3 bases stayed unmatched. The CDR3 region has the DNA TGTGCCAGCAGCTCCGGGACAGTTAATGAAAAACTGTTTTTT. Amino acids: CASSSGTVNEKLFF.

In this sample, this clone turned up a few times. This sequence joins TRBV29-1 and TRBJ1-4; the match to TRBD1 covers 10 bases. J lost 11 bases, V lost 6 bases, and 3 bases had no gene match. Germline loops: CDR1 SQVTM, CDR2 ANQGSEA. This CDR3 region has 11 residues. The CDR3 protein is CSVGTGDKLFF. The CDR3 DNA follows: TGCAGCGTGGGGACAGGGGACAAACTGTTTTTT.

DNA for the CDR3: TGTGCCAGCAGTGCACAGGGCGTCCAGCCCCAGCATTTT. It codes for CASSAQGVQPQHF. This rearrangement joins TRBV6-5 to TRBJ1-5, with TRBD1 as a possible D gene (6 bases). The V end lost 5 bases, the J end lost 7 bases, and 12 bases lay between the germline ends. CDR3 length: 13 amino acids. CDR1 is MNHEY, CDR2 SVGAGI, per germline.

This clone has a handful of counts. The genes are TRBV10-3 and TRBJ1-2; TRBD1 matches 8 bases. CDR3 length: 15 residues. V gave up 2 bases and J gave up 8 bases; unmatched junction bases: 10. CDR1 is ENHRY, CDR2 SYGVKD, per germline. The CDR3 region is CAISEPSTGAIGYTF. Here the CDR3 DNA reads TGTGCCATCAGTGAGCCTTCGACAGGGGCGATAGGCTACACCTTC.

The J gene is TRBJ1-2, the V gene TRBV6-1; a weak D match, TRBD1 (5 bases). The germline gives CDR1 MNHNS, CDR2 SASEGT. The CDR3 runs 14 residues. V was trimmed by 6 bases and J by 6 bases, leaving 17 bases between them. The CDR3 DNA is TGTGCCAGCAGGCCCGTGCGGGGGAGGAATGGCTACACCTTC. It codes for CASRPVRGRNGYTF.

CDR3 DNA sequence: TGCGCCAGCAGCCCGGGACTAGCGGGAACGGCTCCAGATACGCAGTATTTT. It codes for CASSPGLAGTAPDTQYF. The chain links TRBV5-1 to TRBJ2-3; TRBD2 aligns across 13 bases. With V trimmed by 4 bases and J by 4 bases, 9 bases remained unmatched. Germline V gene sequence: CDR1 SGHRS, CDR2 YFSETQ. The CDR3 is 17 amino acids. The whole variable domain, filled in from reference TRBV5-1 and TRBJ2-3, reads KAGVTQTPRYLIKTRGQQVTLSCSPISGHRSVSWYQQTPGQGLQFLFEYFSETQRNKGNFPGRFSGRQFSNSRSEMNVSTLELGDSALYLCASSPGLAGTAPDTQYFGPGTRLTVL.

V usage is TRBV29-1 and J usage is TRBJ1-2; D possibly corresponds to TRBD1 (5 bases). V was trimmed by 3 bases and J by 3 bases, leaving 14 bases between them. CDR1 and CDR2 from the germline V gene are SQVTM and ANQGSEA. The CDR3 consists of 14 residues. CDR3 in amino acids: CSVEKGHSYYGYTF. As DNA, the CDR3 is TGCAGCGTTGAGAAGGGGCACTCCTACTATGGCTACACCTTC. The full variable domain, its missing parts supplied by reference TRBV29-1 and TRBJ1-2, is SAVISQKPSRDICQRGTSLTIQCQVDSQVTMMFWYRQQPGQSLTLIATANQGSEATYESGFVIDKFPISRPNLTFSTLTVSNMSPEDSSIYLCSVEKGHSYYGYTFGSGTRLTVV.

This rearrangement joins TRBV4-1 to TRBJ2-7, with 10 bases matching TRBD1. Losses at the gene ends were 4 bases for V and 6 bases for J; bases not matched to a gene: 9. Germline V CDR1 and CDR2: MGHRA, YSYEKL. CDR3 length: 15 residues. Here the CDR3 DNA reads TGCGCCAGCAGCCGGGACCCCGGGACAGGGGTCGAGCAGTACTTC. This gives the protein CASSRDPGTGVEQYF.

CDR3 in amino acids: CASSSGLAGGRSTDTQYF. The CDR3 DNA follows: TGCGCCAGCAGCTCGGGACTAGCGGGAGGGCGGTCCACAGATACGCAGTATTTT. The chain carries TRBV5-1 and TRBJ2-3; TRBD2 matches at 16 bases. CDR1 and CDR2 from the germline V gene are SGHRS and YFSETQ. The CDR3 is 18 residues long. V shed 3 bases and J 2 bases; nucleotides not matched to a gene: 6.

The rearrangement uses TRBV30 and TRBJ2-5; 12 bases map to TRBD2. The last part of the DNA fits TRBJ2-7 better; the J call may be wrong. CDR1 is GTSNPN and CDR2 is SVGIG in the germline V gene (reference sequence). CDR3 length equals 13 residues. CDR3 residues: CAWMTSGSGEQYF. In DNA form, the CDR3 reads TGTGCCTGGATGACTAGCGGGAGCGGCGAGCAGTACTTC.

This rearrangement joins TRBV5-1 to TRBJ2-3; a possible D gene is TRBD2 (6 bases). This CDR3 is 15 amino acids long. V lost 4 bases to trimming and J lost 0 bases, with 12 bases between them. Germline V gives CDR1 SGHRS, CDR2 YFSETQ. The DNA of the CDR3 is TGCGCCAGCAGCGGCGGGGTGGGTAGCACAGATACGCAGTATTTT. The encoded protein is CASSGGVGSTDTQYF.

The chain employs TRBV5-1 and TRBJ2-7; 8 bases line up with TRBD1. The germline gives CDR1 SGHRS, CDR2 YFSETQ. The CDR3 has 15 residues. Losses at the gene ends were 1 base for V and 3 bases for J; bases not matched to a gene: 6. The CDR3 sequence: CASSLSGRGLYEQYF. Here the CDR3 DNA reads TGCGCCAGCAGCTTGTCAGGCAGGGGGCTCTACGAGCAGTACTTC.

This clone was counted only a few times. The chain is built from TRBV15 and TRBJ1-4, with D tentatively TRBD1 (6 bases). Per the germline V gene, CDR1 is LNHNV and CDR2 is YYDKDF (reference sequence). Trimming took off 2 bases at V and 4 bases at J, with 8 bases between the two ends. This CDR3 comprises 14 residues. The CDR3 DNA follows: TGTGCCACCAGCAGATCAGGGGATAATGAAAAACTGTTTTTT. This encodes CATSRSGDNEKLFF. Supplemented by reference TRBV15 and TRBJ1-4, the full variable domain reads DAMVIQNPRYQVTQFGKPVTLSCSQTLNHNVMYWYQQKSSQAPKLLFHYYDKDFNNEADTPDNFQSRRPNTSFCFLDIRSPGLGDTAMYLCATSRSGDNEKLFFGSGTQLSVL.

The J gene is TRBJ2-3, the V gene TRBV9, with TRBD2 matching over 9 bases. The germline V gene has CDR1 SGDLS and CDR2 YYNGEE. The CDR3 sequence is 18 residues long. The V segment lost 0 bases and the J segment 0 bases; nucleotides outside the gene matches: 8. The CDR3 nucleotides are TGTGCCAGCAGCGTAGGTTTAGCGGGAGCCCTTAGCACAGATACGCAGTATTTT. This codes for CASSVGLAGALSTDTQYF.

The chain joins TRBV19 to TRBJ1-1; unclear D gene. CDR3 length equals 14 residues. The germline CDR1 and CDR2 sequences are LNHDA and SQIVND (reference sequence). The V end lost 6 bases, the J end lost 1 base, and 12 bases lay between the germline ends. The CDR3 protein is CASRVQPPNTEAFF. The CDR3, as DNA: TGTGCCAGTAGAGTACAGCCTCCGAACACTGAAGCTTTCTTT. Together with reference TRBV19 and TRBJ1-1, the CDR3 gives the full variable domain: DGGITQSPKYLFRKEGQNVTLSCEQNLNHDAMYWYRQDPGQGLRLIYYSQIVNDFQKGDIAEGYSVSREKKESFPLTVTSAQKNPTAFYLCASRVQPPNTEAFFGQGTRLTVV.

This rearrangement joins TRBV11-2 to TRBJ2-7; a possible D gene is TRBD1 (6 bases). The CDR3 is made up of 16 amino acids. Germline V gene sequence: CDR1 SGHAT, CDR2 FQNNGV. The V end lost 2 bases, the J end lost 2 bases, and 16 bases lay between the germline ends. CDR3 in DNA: TGTGCCAGCAGCTTAATTTCTGTCGGACAGACCTACGAGCAGTACTTC. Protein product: CASSLISVGQTYEQYF.

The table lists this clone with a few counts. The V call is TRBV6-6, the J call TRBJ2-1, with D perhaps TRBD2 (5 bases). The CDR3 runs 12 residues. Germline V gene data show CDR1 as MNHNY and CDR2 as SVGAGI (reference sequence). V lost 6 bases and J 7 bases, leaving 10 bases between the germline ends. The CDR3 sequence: CASRGVRNEQFF. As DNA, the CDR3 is TGTGCCAGCAGGGGAGTTCGAAATGAGCAGTTCTTC.

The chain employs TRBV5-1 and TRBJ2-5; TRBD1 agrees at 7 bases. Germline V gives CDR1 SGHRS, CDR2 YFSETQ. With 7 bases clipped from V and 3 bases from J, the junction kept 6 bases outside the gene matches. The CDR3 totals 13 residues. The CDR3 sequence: CASSTGTEETQYF. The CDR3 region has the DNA TGCGCCAGCTCTACCGGGACAGAAGAGACCCAGTACTTC.

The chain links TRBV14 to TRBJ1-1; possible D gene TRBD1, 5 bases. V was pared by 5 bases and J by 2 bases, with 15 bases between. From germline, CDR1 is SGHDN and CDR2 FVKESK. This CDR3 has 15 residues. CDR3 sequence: CASSATSQGNTEAFF. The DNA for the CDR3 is TGTGCCAGCAGCGCCACCTCCCAGGGAAACACTGAAGCTTTCTTT.

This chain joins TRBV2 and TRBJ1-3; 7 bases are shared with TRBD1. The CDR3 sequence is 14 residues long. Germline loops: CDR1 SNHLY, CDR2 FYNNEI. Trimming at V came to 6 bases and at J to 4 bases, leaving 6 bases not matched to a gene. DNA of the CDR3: TGTGCCAGCAGACCCGGGACAGTCGGAAACACCATATATTTT. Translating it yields CASRPGTVGNTIYF.

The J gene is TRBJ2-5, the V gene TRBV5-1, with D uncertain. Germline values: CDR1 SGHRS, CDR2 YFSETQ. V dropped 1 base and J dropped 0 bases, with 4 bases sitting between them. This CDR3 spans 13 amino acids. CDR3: CASSLFNQETQYF. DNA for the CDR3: TGCGCCAGCAGCTTGTTTAACCAAGAGACCCAGTACTTC.